Sequencing of this T cell receptor (beta chain) was carried out in a study of shared clonotypes between healthy human individuals. Germline CDR1 reads SNHLY; CDR2 reads FYNNEI. Trimming removed 5 bases from V and 9 bases from J; junction bases left unmatched: 12. This CDR3 spans 15 amino acids. Generated by immunoSEQ multiplex PCR, the TCRdb table keeps only in-frame clones and is missing some. The sample carries 640,000 or so clones, less than 80% recorded once. Study conclusions and caveats: As a rule, naive subsets had a larger estimated richness than memory subsets. What rarefaction showed was incomplete sorted-subset sequencing despite large depth.

This clone has ten or more counts. The antigen is unknown. The origin of this receptor is a woman aged 25 to 39 in good health. This chain joins TRBV2 and TRBJ1-5; the match to TRBD1 covers 8 bases. The material sequenced was memory CD4+ T cells sorted from blood. This sample's subset: CD45RA-negative fraction. This chain's CDR3 is CASSNEGQGLLPQHF. In DNA, the CDR3 is TGTGCCAGCAGTAACGAAGGACAGGGCCTATTGCCCCAGCATTTT. The full variable domain, completed using reference TRBV2 and TRBJ1-5, is EPEVTQTPSHQVTQMGQEVILRCVPISNHLYFYWYRQILGQKVEFLVSFYNNEISEKSEIFDDQFSVERPDGSNFTLKIRSTKLEDSAMYFCASSNEGQGLLPQHFGDGTRLSIL.